This passage covers 9 T cell receptor beta chains from one sample sequenced in a study of memory CD4+ T cells and cytomegalovirus serostatus. Single viable CD3+CD4+CD8-CD45RO+ cells were sorted as the memory CD4+ T cells. Assay used: immunoSEQ multiplex PCR; TCRdb lists only in-frame clones, some missing. The sample comprises 45,000 to 50,000 clones, over 70% of which are singletons, and 0.5% to 0.65% rests with the top ten. Sequenced: memory CD4+ T cells from blood. The receptors come from an adult in good health and CMV-seronegative.

V usage is TRBV11-2 and J usage is TRBJ2-7; 8 positions agree with TRBD1. This CDR3 contains 14 residues. CDR1 is SGHAT and CDR2 is FQNNGV in the germline V gene. With V trimmed by 2 bases and J by 5 bases, 5 bases remained unmatched. CDR3 DNA: TGTGCCAGCAGCTTAACCCAGGGGGCGGACGAGCAGTACTTC. Translating it yields CASSLTQGADEQYF.

This clone came up a few times. This sample also contains other DNA sequences that code for the same CDR3. The rearrangement links TRBV2 to TRBJ2-7; 8 bases match TRBD1. Germline assignment: CDR1 SNHLY and CDR2 FYNNEI. The CDR3 spans 13 residues. Trimming at V came to 7 bases and at J to 2 bases, leaving 4 bases not matched to a gene. DNA for the CDR3: TGTGCCAGCAATCCGGGACAGGCCTACGAGCAGTACTTC. It translates to CASNPGQAYEQYF.

Of note for this clone: Other DNA sequences in this specimen translate into the identical CDR3. The chain combines TRBV18 with TRBJ2-7, with TRBD1 matching over 7 bases. The CDR3 extends over 14 amino acids. J was trimmed by 1 base and V by 3 bases; bases with no gene match: 3. Germline CDR1 reads KGHSH; CDR2 reads LQKENI. The CDR3 bases are TGTGCCAGCTCACCTTCAGGGGGATCCTACGAGCAGTACTTC. Its translation is CASSPSGGSYEQYF.

The V and J genes are TRBV21-1 and TRBJ2-7. TRBV21-1 is described as a pseudogene. This CDR3 is 17 amino acids long. The DNA for the CDR3 is TGTGCCAGCAAGGCCAGGGCTTCCTGGGGGTCCCACGACGAGCAGTACTTC. This sequence encodes CASKARASWGSHDEQYF.

V gene TRBV9 combines with J gene TRBJ2-3; D call uncertain. CDR3 length: 13 residues. The V gene lost 3 bases and the J gene lost 2 bases, with 7 bases spanning the gap. Per the germline V gene, CDR1 is SGDLS and CDR2 is YYNGEE. As DNA, the CDR3 is TGTGCCAGCAGCGGAGCCCCCACAGATACGCAGTATTTT. It codes for CASSGAPTDTQYF.

CDR3 nucleotide sequence: TGTGCCAGCAGCAGGGACAGGCGGGGAGAGACCCAGTACTTC. Amino acids: CASSRDRRGETQYF. The rearrangement joins TRBV2 to TRBJ2-5; 8 positions match TRBD1. This CDR3 is built from 14 residues. Trimming cost V 6 bases and J 4 bases; bases outside gene matches: 7. Germline loops: CDR1 SNHLY, CDR2 FYNNEI.

The chain joins TRBV7-9 to TRBJ2-7; D possibly corresponds to TRBD1 (6 bases). This CDR3 region has 14 residues. Germline V gives CDR1 SEHNR, CDR2 FQNEAQ (reference sequence). Trimming stripped 1 base from V and 5 bases from J, with 12 bases between. The CDR3 coding sequence is TGTGCCAGCAGCTTAGAGGCCAGGGGACACGAGCAGTACTTC. It encodes CASSLEARGHEQYF.

The V call is TRBV7-6, the J call TRBJ2-7, with D hard to call. The CDR3 extends over 13 amino acids. Trimming shortened V by 7 bases and J by 3 bases, and 13 bases separated the two germline ends. Germline V lookup: CDR1 SGHVS, CDR2 FNYEAQ. The CDR3 is CASTPLHSYEQYF. The CDR3 coding sequence is TGTGCCAGCACCCCCTTACACAGCTACGAGCAGTACTTC.

A remark on this clone: Other nucleotide sequences in the sample specify the same CDR3. The chain links TRBV6-1 to TRBJ1-5; a possible D gene is TRBD1 (6 bases). The CDR3 length is 14 residues. V was cut by 2 bases and J by 3 bases, with 8 bases left in between. CDR1 and CDR2 from the germline V gene are MNHNS and SASEGT. The CDR3 is CASSETGNNQPQHF. The CDR3 DNA is TGTGCCAGCAGTGAAACAGGGAACAATCAGCCCCAGCATTTT.